Described below is a single T cell receptor beta chain sequence and its context. What it binds is not known. This record comes from a study of shared clonotypes between healthy human individuals. Into CD45RA+ naive and CD45RA-negative memory subsets, the CD4+ cells were split. The repertoire was sequenced with immunoSEQ multiplex PCR; TCRdb's copy has only in-frame clones and lacks some. The sample yields roughly 2.5 million clones, approximately 90% seen once. J was trimmed by 5 bases and V by 5 bases; bases with no gene match: 5. Germline CDR1 MNHNY, CDR2 SVGAGI (reference sequence). The CDR3 runs to 13 residues. Study results and caveats: Apart from blood, nothing was sampled; tissue repertoires likely differ.

This sequence originates from a man younger than 35 in good health. The J gene is TRBJ2-5, the V gene TRBV6-6; TRBD1 aligns across 7 bases. Source material: naive CD4+ T cells sorted from blood. Subset defined: CD45RA+ positively selected. CDR3 amino acids: CASSQDRIETQYF. The CDR3, as DNA: TGTGCCAGCAGTCAGGACAGGATTGAGACCCAGTACTTC.